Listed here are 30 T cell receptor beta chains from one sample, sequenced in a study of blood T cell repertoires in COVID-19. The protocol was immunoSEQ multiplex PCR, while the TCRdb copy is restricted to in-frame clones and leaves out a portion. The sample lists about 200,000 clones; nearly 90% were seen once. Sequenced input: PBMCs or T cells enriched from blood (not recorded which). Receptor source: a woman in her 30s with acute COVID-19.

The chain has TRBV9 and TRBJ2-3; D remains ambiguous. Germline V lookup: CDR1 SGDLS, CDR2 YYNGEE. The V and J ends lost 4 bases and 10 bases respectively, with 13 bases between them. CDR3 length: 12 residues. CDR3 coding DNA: TGTGCCAGCAGCTCCAACGTCTTAGCGCAGTATTTT. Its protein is CASSSNVLAQYF.

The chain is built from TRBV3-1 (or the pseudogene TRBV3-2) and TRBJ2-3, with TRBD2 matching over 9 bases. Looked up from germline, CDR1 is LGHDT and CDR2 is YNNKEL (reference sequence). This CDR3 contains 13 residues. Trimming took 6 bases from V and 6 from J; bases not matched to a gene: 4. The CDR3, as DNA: TGTGCCAGCAGGGAAGGACTAGCGGATACGCAGTATTTT. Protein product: CASREGLADTQYF.

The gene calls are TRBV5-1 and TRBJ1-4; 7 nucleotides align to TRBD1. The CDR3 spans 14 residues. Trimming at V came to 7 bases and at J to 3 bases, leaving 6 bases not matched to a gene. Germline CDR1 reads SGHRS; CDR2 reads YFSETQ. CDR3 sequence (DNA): TGCGCCAGCTGCGTGACAGGGTCTAATGAAAAACTGTTTTTT. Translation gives CASCVTGSNEKLFF.

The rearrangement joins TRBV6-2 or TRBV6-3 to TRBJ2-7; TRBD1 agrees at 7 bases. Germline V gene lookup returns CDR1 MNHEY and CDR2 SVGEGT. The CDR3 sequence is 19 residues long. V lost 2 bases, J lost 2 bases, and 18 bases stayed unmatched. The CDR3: CASSYERKRKDRSPYEQYF. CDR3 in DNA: TGTGCCAGCAGTTACGAGCGCAAAAGGAAGGACAGGTCACCCTACGAGCAGTACTTC.

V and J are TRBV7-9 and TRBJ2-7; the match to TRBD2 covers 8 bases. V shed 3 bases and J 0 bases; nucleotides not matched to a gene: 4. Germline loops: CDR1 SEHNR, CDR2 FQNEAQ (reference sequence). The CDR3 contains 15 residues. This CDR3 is CASSLASGSSYEQYF. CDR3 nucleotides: TGTGCCAGCAGCTTGGCTAGCGGGTCCTCCTACGAGCAGTACTTC.

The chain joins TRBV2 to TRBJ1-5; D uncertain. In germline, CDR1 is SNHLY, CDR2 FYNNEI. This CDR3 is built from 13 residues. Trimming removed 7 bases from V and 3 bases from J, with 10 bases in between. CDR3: CASIAHSNQPQHF. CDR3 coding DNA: TGTGCCAGCATCGCTCACTCCAATCAGCCCCAGCATTTT.

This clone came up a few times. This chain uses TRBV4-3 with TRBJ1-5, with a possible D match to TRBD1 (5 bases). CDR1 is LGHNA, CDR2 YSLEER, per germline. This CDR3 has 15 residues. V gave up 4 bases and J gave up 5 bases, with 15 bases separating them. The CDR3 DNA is TGCGCCAGCAGCCTAAGGGCAGGGAGGGATCAGCCCCAGCATTTT. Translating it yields CASSLRAGRDQPQHF.

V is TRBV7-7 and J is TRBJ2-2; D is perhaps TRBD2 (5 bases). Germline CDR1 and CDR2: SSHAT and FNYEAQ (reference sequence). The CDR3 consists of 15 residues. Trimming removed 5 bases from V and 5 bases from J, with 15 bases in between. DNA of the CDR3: TGTGCCAGCAGCATGGACTCCGCCGGTACCGGGGAGCTGTTTTTT. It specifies CASSMDSAGTGELFF. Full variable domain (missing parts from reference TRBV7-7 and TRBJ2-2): GAGVSQSPRYKVTKRGQDVTLRCDPISSHATLYWYQQALGQGPEFLTYFNYEAQPDKSGLPSDRFSAERPEGSISTLTIQRTEQRDSAMYRCASSMDSAGTGELFFGEGSRLTVL.

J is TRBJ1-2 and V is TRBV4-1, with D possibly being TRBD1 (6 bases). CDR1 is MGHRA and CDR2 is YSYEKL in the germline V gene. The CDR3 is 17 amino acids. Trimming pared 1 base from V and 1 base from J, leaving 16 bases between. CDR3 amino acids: CASSQAGGLGLNYGYTF. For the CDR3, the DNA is TGCGCCAGCAGCCAAGCGGGGGGCTTGGGCCTTAACTATGGCTACACCTTC.

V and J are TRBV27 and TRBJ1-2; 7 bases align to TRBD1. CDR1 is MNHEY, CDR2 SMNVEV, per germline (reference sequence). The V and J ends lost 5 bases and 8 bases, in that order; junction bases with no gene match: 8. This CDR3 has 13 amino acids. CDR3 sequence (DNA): TGTGCCAGCAGTCAAGGAGGGGGCGCCGGCTACACCTTC. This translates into CASSQGGGAGYTF.

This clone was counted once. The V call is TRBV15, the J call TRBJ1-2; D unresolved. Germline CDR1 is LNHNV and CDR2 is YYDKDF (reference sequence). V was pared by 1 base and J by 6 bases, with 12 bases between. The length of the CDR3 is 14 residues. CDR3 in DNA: TGTGCCACCAGCAGAGTCCGGGAGAAGAATGGCTACACCTTC. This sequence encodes CATSRVREKNGYTF.

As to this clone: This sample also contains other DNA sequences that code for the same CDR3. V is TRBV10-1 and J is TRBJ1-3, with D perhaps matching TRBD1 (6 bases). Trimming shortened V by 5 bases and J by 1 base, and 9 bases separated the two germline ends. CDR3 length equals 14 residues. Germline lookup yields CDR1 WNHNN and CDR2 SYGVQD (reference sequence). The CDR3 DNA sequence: TGCGCCAGCAGTACAGGGAATTCTGGAAACACCATATATTTT. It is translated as CASSTGNSGNTIYF.

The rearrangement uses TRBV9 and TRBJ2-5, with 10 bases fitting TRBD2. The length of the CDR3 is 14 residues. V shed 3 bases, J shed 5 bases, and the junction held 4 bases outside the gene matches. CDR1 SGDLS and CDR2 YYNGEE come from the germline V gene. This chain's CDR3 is CASSGGLAVETQYF. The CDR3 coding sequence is TGTGCCAGCAGCGGAGGACTAGCGGTGGAGACCCAGTACTTC. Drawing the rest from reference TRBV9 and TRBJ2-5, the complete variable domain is DSGVTQTPKHLITATGQRVTLRCSPRSGDLSVYWYQQSLDQGLQFLIQYYNGEERAKGNILERFSAQQFPDLHSELNLSSLELGDSALYFCASSGGLAVETQYFGPGTRLLVL.

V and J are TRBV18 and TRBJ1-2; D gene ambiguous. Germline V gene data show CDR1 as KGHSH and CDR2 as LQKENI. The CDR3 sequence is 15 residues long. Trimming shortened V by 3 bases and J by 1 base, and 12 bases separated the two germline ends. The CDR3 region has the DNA TGTGCCAGCTCACCTCTCCGAGACATTAACTATGGCTACACCTTC. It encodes CASSPLRDINYGYTF. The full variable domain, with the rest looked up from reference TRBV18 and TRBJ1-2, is NAGVMQNPRHLVRRRGQEARLRCSPMKGHSHVYWYRQLPEEGLKFMVYLQKENIIDESGMPKERFSAEFPKEGPSILRIQQVVRGDSAAYFCASSPLRDINYGYTFGSGTRLTVV.

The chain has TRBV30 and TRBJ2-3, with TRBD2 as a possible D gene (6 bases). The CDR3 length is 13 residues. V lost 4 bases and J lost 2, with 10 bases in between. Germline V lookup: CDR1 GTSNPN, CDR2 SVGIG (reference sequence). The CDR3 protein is CAWIGLHTDTQYF. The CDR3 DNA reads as TGTGCCTGGATCGGACTACACACAGATACGCAGTATTTT. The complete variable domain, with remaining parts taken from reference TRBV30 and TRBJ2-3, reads SQTIHQWPATLVQPVGSPLSLECTVEGTSNPNLYWYRQAAGRGLQLLFYSVGIGQISSEVPQNLSASRPQDRQFILSSKKLLLSDSGFYLCAWIGLHTDTQYFGPGTRLTVL.

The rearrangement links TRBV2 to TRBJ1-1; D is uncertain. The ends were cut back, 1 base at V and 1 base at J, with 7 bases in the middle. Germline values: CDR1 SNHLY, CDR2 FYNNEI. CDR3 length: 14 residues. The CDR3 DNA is TGTGCCAGCAGTGAAGGGCACCGGAACACTGAAGCTTTCTTT. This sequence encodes CASSEGHRNTEAFF.

CDR3 nucleotides: TGCGCCAGCACCTCCCGCGGGAACACTGAAGCTTTCTTT. This translates into CASTSRGNTEAFF. The chain has TRBV23-1 and TRBJ1-1, with D hard to call. TRBV23-1 is annotated as an ORF whose role is uncertain. This CDR3 has 13 amino acids. Trimming stripped 7 bases from V and 1 base from J, with 10 bases between.

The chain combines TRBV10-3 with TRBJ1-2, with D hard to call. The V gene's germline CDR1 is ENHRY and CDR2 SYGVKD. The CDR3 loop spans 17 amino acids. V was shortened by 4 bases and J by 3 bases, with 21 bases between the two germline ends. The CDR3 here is CAISVSRPGNGDYGYTF. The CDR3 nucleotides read TGTGCCATCAGTGTGTCCCGCCCCGGGAACGGGGACTATGGCTACACCTTC.

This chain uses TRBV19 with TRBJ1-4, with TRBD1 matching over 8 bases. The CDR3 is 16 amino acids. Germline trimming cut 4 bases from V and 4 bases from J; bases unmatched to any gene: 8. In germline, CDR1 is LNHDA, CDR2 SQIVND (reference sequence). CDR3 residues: CASSTYDRGRNEKLFF. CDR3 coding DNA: TGTGCCAGTAGTACCTATGACAGGGGCCGTAATGAAAAACTGTTTTTT.

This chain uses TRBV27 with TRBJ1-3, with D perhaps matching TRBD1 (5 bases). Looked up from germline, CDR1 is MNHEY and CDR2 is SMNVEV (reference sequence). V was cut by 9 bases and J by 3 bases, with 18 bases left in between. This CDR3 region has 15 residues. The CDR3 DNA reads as TGTGCCAGTGGTTTGTCAGGGTTGGGTGGAAACACCATATATTTT. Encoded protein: CASGLSGLGGNTIYF.

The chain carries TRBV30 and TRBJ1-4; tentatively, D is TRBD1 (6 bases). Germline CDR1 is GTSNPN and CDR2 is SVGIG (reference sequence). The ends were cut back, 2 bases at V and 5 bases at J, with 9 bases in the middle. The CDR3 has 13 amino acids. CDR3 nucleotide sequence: TGTGCCTGGAGTCTCACAGGGAATGAAAAACTGTTTTTT. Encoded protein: CAWSLTGNEKLFF.

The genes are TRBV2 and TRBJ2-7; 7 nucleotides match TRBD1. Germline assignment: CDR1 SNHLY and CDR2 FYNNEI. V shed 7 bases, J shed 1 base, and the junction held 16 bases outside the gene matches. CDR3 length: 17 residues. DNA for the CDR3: TGTGCCAGCACCACGAAGATAGGGGGCCCTAGATCCTACGAGCAGTACTTC. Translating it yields CASTTKIGGPRSYEQYF.

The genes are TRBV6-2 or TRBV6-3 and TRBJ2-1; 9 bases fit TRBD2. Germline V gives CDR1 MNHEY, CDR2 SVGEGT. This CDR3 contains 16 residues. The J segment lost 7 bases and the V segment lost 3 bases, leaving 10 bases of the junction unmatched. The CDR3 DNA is TGTGCCAGCAGTTATATCGGGCGGGGGGGTTGGAATGAGCAGTTCTTC. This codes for CASSYIGRGGWNEQFF.

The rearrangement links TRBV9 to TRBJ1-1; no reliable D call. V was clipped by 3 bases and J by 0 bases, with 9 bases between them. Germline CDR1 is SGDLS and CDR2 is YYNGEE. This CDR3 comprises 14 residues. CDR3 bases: TGTGCCAGCAGCGCCCCCCCTCTGAACACTGAAGCTTTCTTT. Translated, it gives CASSAPPLNTEAFF.

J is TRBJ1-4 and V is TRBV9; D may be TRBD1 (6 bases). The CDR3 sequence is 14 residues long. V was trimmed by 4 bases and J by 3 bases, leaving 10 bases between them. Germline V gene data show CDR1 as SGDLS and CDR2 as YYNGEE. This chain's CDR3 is CASSLGQSNEKLFF. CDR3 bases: TGTGCCAGCAGCCTCGGACAGTCTAATGAAAAACTGTTTTTT.

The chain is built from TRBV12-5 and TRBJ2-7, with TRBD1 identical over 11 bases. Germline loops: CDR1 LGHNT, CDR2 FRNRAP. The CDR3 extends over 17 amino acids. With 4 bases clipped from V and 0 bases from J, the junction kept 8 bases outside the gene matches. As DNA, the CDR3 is TGTGCTAGTGGTTCGGTCGGGACAGGGGGGGGCTCCTACGAGCAGTACTTC. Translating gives CASGSVGTGGGSYEQYF.

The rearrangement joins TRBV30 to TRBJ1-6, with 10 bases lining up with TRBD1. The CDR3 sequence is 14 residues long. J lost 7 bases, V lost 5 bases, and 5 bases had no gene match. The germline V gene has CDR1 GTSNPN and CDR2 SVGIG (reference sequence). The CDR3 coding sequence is TGTGCCTGGGAGGAGGGACAGGGGAATTCACCCCTCCACTTT. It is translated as CAWEEGQGNSPLHF.

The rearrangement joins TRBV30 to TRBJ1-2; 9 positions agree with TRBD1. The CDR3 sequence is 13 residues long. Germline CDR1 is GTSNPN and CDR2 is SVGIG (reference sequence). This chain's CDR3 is CALKAGQGYGYTF. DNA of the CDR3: TGTGCTCTGAAAGCGGGACAGGGCTATGGCTACACCTTC.

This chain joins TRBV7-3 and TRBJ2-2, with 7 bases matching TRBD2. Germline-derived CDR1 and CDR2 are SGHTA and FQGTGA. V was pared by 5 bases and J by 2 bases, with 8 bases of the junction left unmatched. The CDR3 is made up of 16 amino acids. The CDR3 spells CASSQTGTTNTGELFF. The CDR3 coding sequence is TGTGCCAGCAGCCAAACCGGGACTACCAACACCGGGGAGCTGTTTTTT.

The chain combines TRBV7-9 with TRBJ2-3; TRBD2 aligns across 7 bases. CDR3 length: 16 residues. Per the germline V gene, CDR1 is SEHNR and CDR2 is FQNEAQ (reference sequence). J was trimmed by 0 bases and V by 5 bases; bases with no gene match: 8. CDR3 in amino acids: CASSRAGQPSTDTQYF. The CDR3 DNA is TGTGCCAGCAGCCGAGCGGGGCAACCCAGCACAGATACGCAGTATTTT.